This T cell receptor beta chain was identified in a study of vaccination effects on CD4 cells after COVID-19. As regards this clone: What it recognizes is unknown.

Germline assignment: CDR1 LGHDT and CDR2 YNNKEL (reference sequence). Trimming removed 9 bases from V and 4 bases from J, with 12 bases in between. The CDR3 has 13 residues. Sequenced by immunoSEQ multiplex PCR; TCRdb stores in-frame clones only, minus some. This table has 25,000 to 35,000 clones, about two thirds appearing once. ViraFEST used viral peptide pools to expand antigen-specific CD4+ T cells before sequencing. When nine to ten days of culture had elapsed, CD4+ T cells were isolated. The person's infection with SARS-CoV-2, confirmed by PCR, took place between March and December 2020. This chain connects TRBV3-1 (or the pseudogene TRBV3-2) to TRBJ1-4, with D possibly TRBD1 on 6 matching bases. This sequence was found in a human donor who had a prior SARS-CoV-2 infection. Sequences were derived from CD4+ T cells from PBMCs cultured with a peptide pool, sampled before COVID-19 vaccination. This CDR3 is CARGQLFNEKLFF. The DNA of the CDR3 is TGTGCCAGGGGACAACTATTTAATGAAAAACTGTTTTTT.